This TCR beta chain was identified in a study of Graves' ophthalmopathy and Graves' hyperthyroidism. To note about this clonotype: What it binds is not known.

Study-level results: A roughly 80% specificity and nearly 90% sensitivity were achieved by a 13-signature model that separated ophthalmopathy from stable hyperthyroidism.

There are 15 residues in the CDR3. V lost 2 bases and J 4 bases, leaving 14 bases between the germline ends. RNA transcripts provided the template for amplifying TCR beta CDR3 regions. The library came from an HTBI-primed first-round RT-PCR and a second-round multiplex PCR. One entry per CDR3 protein results from TCRdb running MiXCR on the multiplex PCR reads. The table includes hundreds of thousands of distinct CDR3 sequences, approximately 40% detected once. The authors diagnosed from clinical symptoms, serum thyroxine, TRAb, thyroid ultrasound and orbital computed tomography. Source material: peripheral blood. This TCR came from an adult man with Graves' ophthalmopathy. The rearrangement links TRBV12-3 or TRBV12-4 to TRBJ2-5; D is perhaps TRBD2 (5 bases). CDR3 sequence reads: CASSLRSPGIETQYF. DNA for the CDR3: TGTGCCAGCAGTTTAAGGTCGCCGGGGATAGAGACCCAGTACTTC.